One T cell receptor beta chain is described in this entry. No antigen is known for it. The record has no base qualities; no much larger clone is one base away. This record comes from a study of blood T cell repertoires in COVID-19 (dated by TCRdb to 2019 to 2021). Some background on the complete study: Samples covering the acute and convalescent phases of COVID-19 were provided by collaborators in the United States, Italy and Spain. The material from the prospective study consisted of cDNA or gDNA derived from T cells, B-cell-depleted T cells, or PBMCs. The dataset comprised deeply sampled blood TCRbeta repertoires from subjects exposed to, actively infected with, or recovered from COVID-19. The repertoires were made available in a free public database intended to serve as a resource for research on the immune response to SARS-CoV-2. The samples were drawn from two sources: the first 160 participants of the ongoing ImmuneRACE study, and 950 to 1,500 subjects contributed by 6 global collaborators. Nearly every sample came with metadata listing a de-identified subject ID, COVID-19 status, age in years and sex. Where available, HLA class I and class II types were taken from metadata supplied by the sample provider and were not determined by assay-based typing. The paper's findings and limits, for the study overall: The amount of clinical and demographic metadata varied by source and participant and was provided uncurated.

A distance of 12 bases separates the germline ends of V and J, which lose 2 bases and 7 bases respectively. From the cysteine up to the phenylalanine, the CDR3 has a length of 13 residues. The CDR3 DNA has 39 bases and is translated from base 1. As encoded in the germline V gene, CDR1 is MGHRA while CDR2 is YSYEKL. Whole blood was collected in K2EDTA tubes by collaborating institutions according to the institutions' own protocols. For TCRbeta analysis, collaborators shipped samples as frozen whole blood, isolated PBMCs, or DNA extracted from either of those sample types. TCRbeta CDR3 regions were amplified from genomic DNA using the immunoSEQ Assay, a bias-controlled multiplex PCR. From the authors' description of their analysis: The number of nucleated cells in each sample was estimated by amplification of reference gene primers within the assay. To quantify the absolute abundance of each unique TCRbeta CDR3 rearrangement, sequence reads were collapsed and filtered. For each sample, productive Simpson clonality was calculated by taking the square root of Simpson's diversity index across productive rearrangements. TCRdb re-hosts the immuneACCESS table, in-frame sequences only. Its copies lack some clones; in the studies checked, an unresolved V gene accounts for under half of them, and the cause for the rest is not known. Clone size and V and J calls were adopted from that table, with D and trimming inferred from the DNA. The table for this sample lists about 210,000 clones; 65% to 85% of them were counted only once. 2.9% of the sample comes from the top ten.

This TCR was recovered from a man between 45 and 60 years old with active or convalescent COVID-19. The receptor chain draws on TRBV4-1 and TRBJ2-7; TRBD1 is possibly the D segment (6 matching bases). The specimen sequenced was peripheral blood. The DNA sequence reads TGCGCCAGCAGCCAACTACAGGGCGGAGAGCAGTACTTC. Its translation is CASSQLQGGEQYF.